These 15 T cell receptor beta chains came from one sample sequenced in a study of early T cells in non-severe SARS-CoV-2 infection. TCRdb processed the 5' RACE reads anew with MiXCR; each CDR3 protein has one entry. The table has under 45,000 distinct CDR3 sequences, 5% to 6% seen once. Material: whole blood, obtained at baseline. The source is an adult who was a healthcare worker with PCR-confirmed SARS-CoV-2 infection or an uninfected control (not recorded which).

This clonotype was observed a few times. The chain employs TRBV27 and TRBJ1-1; no firm D call. The CDR3 contains 15 residues. Looked up from germline, CDR1 is MNHEY and CDR2 is SMNVEV (reference sequence). V dropped 5 bases and J dropped 3 bases, with 16 bases sitting between them. Here the CDR3 reads CASSPLLTKDTEAFF. CDR3 DNA: TGTGCCAGCAGTCCGCTTTTGACTAAGGACACTGAAGCTTTCTTT.

The chain is built from TRBV7-8 and TRBJ2-7; 8 bases align to TRBD2. After removal of 5 bases from V and 0 bases from J, the junction contained 12 bases not matched to a gene. Germline V gives CDR1 SGHVS, CDR2 FQNEAQ. The CDR3 runs 17 residues. The CDR3 DNA reads as TGTGCCAGCAGCCCCGCGGGGGGTAGCGGTAGCTCCTACGAGCAGTACTTC. Amino acid sequence: CASSPAGGSGSSYEQYF.

In this sample, this clonotype turned up many times. The V and J genes are TRBV6-4 and TRBJ2-1, with 8 positions matching TRBD2. Trimming removed 0 bases from V and 4 bases from J; junction bases left unmatched: 5. Per the germline V gene, CDR1 is MRHNA and CDR2 is SNTAGT. CDR3 size: 16 residues. CDR3: CASSDSYSGDYNEQFF. In DNA form, the CDR3 reads TGTGCCAGCAGTGACTCATATAGCGGGGATTACAATGAGCAGTTCTTC.

A note on this clonotype: A much bigger clone sits one base away, suggesting this may be a read error. The chain joins TRBV11-3 to TRBJ2-1; the D is unclear. The CDR3 extends over 12 amino acids. CDR1 SGHNT and CDR2 YENEEA come from the germline V gene. The CDR3 nucleotides read TGTACCAGCAGCCCCGGAACGCGTGAGCAGTTCTTC. Translated, it gives CTSSPGTREQFF.

The chain uses TRBV21-1 and TRBJ2-5; the tabulated D call, TRBD2, remains unverified against the DNA. TRBV21-1 is designated a pseudogene. There are 19 residues in the CDR3. This CDR3 reads CASSKLPAGGRYYQETQYF. DNA for the CDR3: TGTGCCAGCAGCAAACTACCAGCGGGAGGGCGCTACTACCAAGAGACCCAGTACTTC.

This clonotype appeared many times. This chain links TRBV7-8 with TRBJ1-1; TRBD1 agrees at 9 bases. With V trimmed by 5 bases and J by 2 bases, 6 bases remained unmatched. This CDR3 is 15 amino acids long. Germline-derived CDR1 and CDR2 are SGHVS and FQNEAQ. As DNA, the CDR3 is TGTGCCAGCAGCAGGACAGGGGTCGCTAACACTGAAGCTTTCTTT. Its translation: CASSRTGVANTEAFF.

The sample holds a few counts of this clonotype. This chain joins TRBV7-6 and TRBJ2-2, with 13 bases identical to TRBD2. This CDR3 contains 15 residues. Germline V gives CDR1 SGHVS, CDR2 FNYEAQ. Unmatched junction bases numbered 3, after V lost 5 bases and J lost 6 bases. In DNA form, the CDR3 reads TGTGCCAGCAGCCCGGGACTAGCGGGATCCGGGGAGCTGTTTTTT. Amino acid sequence: CASSPGLAGSGELFF.

This clonotype occurred many times. CDR3 sequence reads: CASSPTRLADNEQFF. In DNA form, the CDR3 reads TGTGCCAGCAGCCCCACCCGGCTAGCGGACAATGAGCAGTTCTTC. J is TRBJ2-1 and V is TRBV5-4; 7 bases fit TRBD2. V gave up 4 bases and J gave up 5 bases; unmatched junction bases: 9. The CDR3 consists of 15 residues. Germline loops: CDR1 SGHNT, CDR2 YYREEE (reference sequence).

Concerning this clonotype itself: This may be a read error: a much more frequent sequence differs by one nucleotide. The rearrangement links TRBV4-3 to TRBJ2-1; TRBD1 aligns across 10 bases. The CDR3 has 13 amino acids. Germline V gene data show CDR1 as LGHNA and CDR2 as YSLEER. The CDR3 protein is CATSWTGGNEQFF. DNA for the CDR3: TGCGCCACCAGCTGGACAGGGGGGAATGAGCAGTTCTTC.

This clonotype turned up a few times. The chain carries TRBV20-1 and TRBJ2-3; 14 bases are shared with TRBD2. Germline V gene lookup returns CDR1 DFQATT and CDR2 SNEGSKA (reference sequence). Trimming cost V 5 bases and J 4 bases; bases outside gene matches: 14. CDR3 length: 18 amino acids. Here the CDR3 reads CSAPPPGTSGGWADTQYF. CDR3 in DNA: TGCAGTGCTCCTCCCCCCGGGACTAGCGGGGGCTGGGCAGATACGCAGTATTTT.

There are many counts of this clonotype. The V gene is TRBV5-4, the J gene TRBJ2-5, with D maybe TRBD1 (5 bases). This CDR3 spans 17 amino acids. Germline CDR1 SGHNT, CDR2 YYREEE (reference sequence). Between the trimmed V and J ends, which lost 2 bases and 3 bases, there was a span of 20 bases. In nucleotides, the CDR3 is TGTGCCAGCAGCTTCGTTGGGGCCCTAAGTCTCGAAGAGACCCAGTACTTC. The encoded protein is CASSFVGALSLEETQYF.

This clonotype appeared many times. This chain connects TRBV12-3 or TRBV12-4 to TRBJ1-1; the D is unclear. Trimming pared 5 bases from V and 1 base from J, leaving 8 bases between. The CDR3 runs to 13 residues. The CDR3 DNA reads TGTGCCAGCAGTCTGAGGGAGAACACTGAAGCTTTCTTT. It specifies CASSLRENTEAFF.

Many counts were recorded for this clonotype. The V and J genes are TRBV4-2 and TRBJ2-1; 12 bases line up with TRBD2. CDR1 is LGHNA, CDR2 YNFKEQ, per germline. The CDR3 is 17 amino acids. J was trimmed by 1 base and V by 4 bases; bases with no gene match: 5. The CDR3 coding sequence is TGTGCCAGCAGCCCTCTAGCGGGAGGGCCTTCCTACAATGAGCAGTTCTTC. As protein: CASSPLAGGPSYNEQFF.

This clonotype was picked up many times. This chain uses TRBV27 with TRBJ2-5, with D perhaps TRBD1 or TRBD2 (5 bases each). This CDR3 spans 16 amino acids. CDR1 is MNHEY and CDR2 is SMNVEV in the germline V gene (reference sequence). Between the trimmed V and J ends, which lost 3 bases and 1 base, there was a span of 15 bases. The CDR3 DNA reads as TGTGCCAGCAGTTTCGAGGGGCCATACCCCCAAGAGACCCAGTACTTC. Translated, it gives CASSFEGPYPQETQYF.

This clonotype was seen many times. The chain joins TRBV9 to TRBJ1-5; no firm D call. The CDR3 contains 15 residues. Between the trimmed V and J ends, which lost 0 bases and 4 bases, there was a span of 11 bases. CDR1 and CDR2 (germline): SGDLS, YYNGEE. The CDR3 loop reads CASSVGEGSNQPQHF. DNA of the CDR3: TGTGCCAGCAGCGTAGGGGAGGGATCGAATCAGCCCCAGCATTTT.